The clone carrying this TCR beta chain has a handful of counts. This sample was included in a study of human T cells and chemical hapten exposure. Time point noted: patch test 3, about 24 weeks after DPC sensitization. As for treatment: therapeutic diphenylcyclopropenone sensitization with weekly scalp DPC. In TCRdb, the RACE reads were re-called with MiXCR into one record per CDR3 protein. The repertoire holds about 82,000 distinct CDR3 sequences, with roughly 13% as singletons. V shed 6 bases and J shed 4 bases, with 3 bases lying between them. This CDR3 comprises 10 residues. Germline lookup yields CDR1 SEHNR and CDR2 FQNEAQ (reference sequence).

Here the sequenced sample was whole blood, taken in connection with sensitization to the hapten diphenylcyclopropenone (DPC). The chain joins TRBV7-9 to TRBJ1-1, with D uncertain. The source is a woman aged 50 to 65 with alopecia areata. Some clones in this sample may be carry-over from other donors' samples. The CDR3 reads CASRRTEAFF. The CDR3 nucleotides read TGTGCCAGCAGACGCACTGAAGCTTTCTTT.